This is a list of T cell receptor beta chains from one sample in a study of shared clonotypes between healthy human individuals. The protocol was immunoSEQ multiplex PCR, while the TCRdb copy is restricted to in-frame clones and leaves out a portion. The profile covers hundreds of thousands of clones, with roughly 95% appearing a single time and about 0.11% taken by the ten largest. Specimen: naive CD8+ T cells sorted from blood. Source of these receptors: a woman aged 25 to 45 in good health. Each CDR3 is given with its conserved first and last residue. Fields, in order: J gene, clone size, V gene, CDR3 protein. Clone size is given for some rows only: seen once, a few or many times, or a class if the clone is expanded.

TRBJ2-1	NA	TRBV27	CASSRTLGSGAGNEQFF
TRBJ1-2	NA	TRBV7-9	CASSPNRDRGYGYTF
TRBJ2-5	NA	TRBV5-1	CASRRDPSGQETQYF
TRBJ2-7	NA	TRBV5-6	CASSAGGLSRSGEQYF
TRBJ2-3	NA	TRBV18	CASSQGGTDTQYF
TRBJ2-1	NA	TRBV29-1	CSVEKTDYNEQFF
TRBJ1-1	NA	TRBV9	CASSVTTGPEAFF
TRBJ1-5	NA	TRBV25-1	CASSGGGRSNQPQHF
TRBJ2-5	NA	TRBV5-6	CASSENGGTGYQETQYF
TRBJ1-2	NA	TRBV6-5	CASSMRLGDGYTF
NA	NA	TRBV30	CAWSHRGWPYEQYF
TRBJ1-6	NA	TRBV27	CASSYRGYNSPLHF
TRBJ1-1	NA	TRBV18	CASSEGWGTIQAFF
TRBJ2-5	NA	TRBV2	CASGVGQETQYF
TRBJ2-7	NA	TRBV4-1	CASSQAQASSYEQYF
TRBJ1-1	NA	TRBV5-1	CASSLDKMNTEAFF
TRBJ2-7	NA	TRBV7-8	CASSLGTSGSQYF
TRBJ2-1	NA	TRBV13	CASSHPDSRQYNEQFF
TRBJ2-1	NA	TRBV28	CASSFAGGPYNEQFF
TRBJ1-5	few	TRBV28	CASSPNAFGNGNQPQHF
TRBJ2-3	NA	TRBV15	CATSTRQGMTDTQYF
TRBJ2-7	NA	TRBV5-4	CASSPEAGSNYEQYF
TRBJ2-1	NA	TRBV15	CATSRVQGSYNEQFF
TRBJ2-7	NA	TRBV10-3	CAIRGGSSYEQYF
TRBJ1-2	NA	TRBV2	CASSSGLTF
TRBJ2-3	NA	TRBV14	CASSQVRADTQYF
TRBJ2-1	NA	TRBV5-4	CASSSRPGNEQFF
TRBJ1-4	NA	TRBV28	CASSLNRGPEKLFF
TRBJ2-5	NA	TRBV7-9	CASSWAPRETQYF
TRBJ1-1	NA	TRBV5-4	CASSFSGGAFF
TRBJ1-2	NA	TRBV6-1	CASSEGRGYGYTF
TRBJ1-2	NA	TRBV7-9	CASSVSGTGISYGYTF
TRBJ2-7	NA	TRBV30	CAWSAGIGNHEQYF
TRBJ1-1	NA	TRBV28	CASSLARGRLDTEAFF
TRBJ2-7	NA	TRBV5-6	CASSTDRVYEQYF
TRBJ2-7	NA	TRBV6-1	CASSGGTGLLYEQYF
TRBJ1-1	NA	TRBV6-1	CASTRGGAFF
NA	NA	TRBV4-1	CASSAASGSFYEQYF
TRBJ2-7	NA	TRBV5-3	CARSYVDRGGFLGEQYF
TRBJ2-1	NA	TRBV29-1	CLAEGRDSYNEQFF
TRBJ2-1	NA	TRBV9	CASRRTSGSLDEQFF
TRBJ1-2	NA	TRBV19	CASSIWQADGYTF
TRBJ2-2	NA	TRBV7-6	CASSLGYANTGELFF
TRBJ2-5	once	TRBV7-8	CASSLFQDGSKGTQYF
TRBJ1-1	once	TRBV5-1	CASSRHRSNTEAFF
TRBJ2-3	NA	TRBV7-9	CASSLGGTSATDTQYF
TRBJ2-7	NA	TRBV7-9	CASSSRRVGPYEQYF
TRBJ2-7	NA	TRBV28	CASSYAKPYEQYF
TRBJ2-2	NA	TRBV11-2	CASSLVVAGELFF